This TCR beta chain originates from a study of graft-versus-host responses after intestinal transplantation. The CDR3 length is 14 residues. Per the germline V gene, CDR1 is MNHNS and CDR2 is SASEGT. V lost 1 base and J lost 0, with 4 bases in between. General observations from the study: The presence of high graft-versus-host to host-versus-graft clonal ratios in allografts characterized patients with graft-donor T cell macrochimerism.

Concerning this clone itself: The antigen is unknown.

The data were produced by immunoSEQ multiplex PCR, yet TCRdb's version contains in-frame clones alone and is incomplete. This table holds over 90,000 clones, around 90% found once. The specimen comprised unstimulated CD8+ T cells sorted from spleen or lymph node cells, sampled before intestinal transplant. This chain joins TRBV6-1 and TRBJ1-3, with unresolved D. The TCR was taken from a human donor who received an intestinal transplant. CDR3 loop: CASSEDGSGNTIYF. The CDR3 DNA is TGTGCCAGCAGTGAAGACGGCTCTGGAAACACCATATATTTT.